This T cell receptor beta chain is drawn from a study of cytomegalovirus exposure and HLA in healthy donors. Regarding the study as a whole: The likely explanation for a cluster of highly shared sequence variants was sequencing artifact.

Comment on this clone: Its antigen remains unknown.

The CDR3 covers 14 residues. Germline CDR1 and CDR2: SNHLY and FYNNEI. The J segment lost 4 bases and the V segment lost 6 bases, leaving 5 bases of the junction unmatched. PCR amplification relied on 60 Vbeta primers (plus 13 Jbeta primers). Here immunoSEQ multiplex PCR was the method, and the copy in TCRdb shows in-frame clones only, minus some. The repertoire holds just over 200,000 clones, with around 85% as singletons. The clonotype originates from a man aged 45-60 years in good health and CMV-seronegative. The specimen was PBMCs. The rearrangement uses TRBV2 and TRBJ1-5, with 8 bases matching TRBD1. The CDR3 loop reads CASSLQGGNQPQHF. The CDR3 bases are TGTGCCAGCAGCCTACAGGGGGGGAATCAGCCCCAGCATTTT.